These 17 T cell receptor beta chains came from one sample sequenced in a study of T cells in localized non-small cell lung cancer. TCRdb's copy holds only in-frame clones and misses some; the assay was immunoSEQ multiplex PCR. The sample has over 2,000 clones, around 22% seen once. The sequencing here drew on lung tumor tissue, taken before any cancer treatment. These receptors originate from a woman aged 40-70 years with stage II lung adenocarcinoma.

This clone occurred a few times. The V call is TRBV19, the J call TRBJ1-1; D is uncertain. Trimming took 2 bases from V and 6 from J, leaving 10 bases between them. Germline CDR1 reads LNHDA; CDR2 reads SQIVND (reference sequence). This CDR3 is built from 13 residues. CDR3 nucleotide sequence: TGTGCCAGTAGTATAACGGCAATCTCTGAAGCTTTCTTT. This gives the protein CASSITAISEAFF.

Only a few counts were recorded for this clone. V gene TRBV6-8 combines with J gene TRBJ2-7; 10 nucleotides agree with TRBD2. V lost 0 bases and J lost 2; bases outside the gene matches: 1. The germline V gene encodes CDR1 MNHGY and CDR2 SAAAGT. The CDR3 runs to 15 residues. DNA of the CDR3: TGTGCCAGCAGTTACTCGCTAGCGGGGGCCTACGAGCAGTACTTC. Translation: CASSYSLAGAYEQYF.

This rearrangement joins TRBV2 to TRBJ1-5; D gene uncertain. The CDR3 runs to 14 residues. Germline CDR1 SNHLY, CDR2 FYNNEI. Trimming pared 8 bases from V and 7 bases from J, leaving 18 bases between. CDR3 loop: CASVGQAVWQPQHF. The CDR3 DNA reads TGTGCCAGCGTCGGGCAGGCCGTATGGCAGCCCCAGCATTTT.

In this sample, this clone is medium-sized. V gene TRBV28 combines with J gene TRBJ1-5; D is undetermined. Trimming removed 5 bases at V and 3 bases at J, with 14 bases between. The CDR3 is 15 residues long. Germline V gives CDR1 MDHEN, CDR2 SYDVKM. This CDR3 is CASSRWTGNNQPQHF. For the CDR3, the DNA is TGTGCCAGCAGTCGTTGGACGGGAAACAATCAGCCCCAGCATTTT.

The chain combines TRBV11-3 with TRBJ2-3, with D tentatively TRBD2 (7 bases). The V end lost 2 bases, the J end lost 2 bases, and 17 bases lay between the germline ends. This CDR3 comprises 17 residues. Germline V gene lookup returns CDR1 SGHNT and CDR2 YENEEA. DNA of the CDR3: TGTGCCAGCAGCTTATTAGATCGGGGGGCACCCACAGATACGCAGTATTTT. It specifies CASSLLDRGAPTDTQYF.

This rearrangement joins TRBV18 to TRBJ1-2; D gene unclear. The V end lost 2 bases, the J end lost 4 bases, and 11 bases lay between the germline ends. The CDR3 consists of 14 residues. Germline CDR1 and CDR2: KGHSH and LQKENI. The CDR3 loop reads CASSPNRMSYGYTF. Here the CDR3 DNA reads TGTGCCAGCTCACCAAACCGGATGTCCTATGGCTACACCTTC.

A word on this clone: The same CDR3 can be traced to other DNA sequences in this sample. V is TRBV9 and J is TRBJ2-2, with unresolved D. Germline-derived CDR1 and CDR2 are SGDLS and YYNGEE. Trimming pared 0 bases from V and 5 bases from J, leaving 5 bases between. The CDR3 totals 13 residues. CDR3 nucleotide sequence: TGTGCCAGCAGCGTAGGATTGACCGGGGAGCTGTTTTTT. Translated, it gives CASSVGLTGELFF.

V usage is TRBV19 and J usage is TRBJ1-1; no reliable D call. This CDR3 region has 16 residues. The V gene lost 3 bases and the J gene lost 1 base, with 15 bases spanning the gap. Germline CDR1 reads LNHDA; CDR2 reads SQIVND (reference sequence). CDR3 loop: CASSMAATIGNTEAFF. The CDR3 DNA follows: TGTGCCAGTAGTATGGCAGCGACAATTGGGAACACTGAAGCTTTCTTT.

This clone is labeled as medium-sized. The V call is TRBV9, the J call TRBJ2-7; D gene unclear. CDR1 is SGDLS, CDR2 YYNGEE, per germline. This CDR3 has 14 residues. Deletions cut 5 bases from V and 0 bases from J, with 12 bases between. CDR3 DNA sequence: TGTGCCAGCAGTGTCCCCTCGAGCTCCTACGAGCAGTACTTC. Protein product: CASSVPSSSYEQYF. Complete variable domain (other parts from reference TRBV9 and TRBJ2-7): DSGVTQTPKHLITATGQRVTLRCSPRSGDLSVYWYQQSLDQGLQFLIQYYNGEERAKGNILERFSAQQFPDLHSELNLSSLELGDSALYFCASSVPSSSYEQYFGPGTRLTVT.

This clone is termed medium-sized (0.01 to 0.1%). This sequence joins TRBV11-3 and TRBJ1-1, with D maybe TRBD1 (6 bases). Trimming left V 3 bases short and J 1 base short, with 15 bases between. Looked up from germline, CDR1 is SGHNT and CDR2 is YENEEA. This CDR3 region has 16 residues. This chain's CDR3 is CASSLNGGQQNTEAFF. The CDR3 nucleotides are TGTGCCAGCAGCTTGAACGGAGGACAGCAGAACACTGAAGCTTTCTTT.

This sequence joins TRBV9 and TRBJ2-5, with a tentative D call TRBD1 (5 bases). Deletions cut 5 bases from V and 4 bases from J, with 15 bases between. The germline V gene has CDR1 SGDLS and CDR2 YYNGEE. CDR3 size: 14 residues. In DNA, the CDR3 is TGTGCCAGCAGTGATCGGGTCCAGGGAGAGACCCAGTACTTC. Translation gives CASSDRVQGETQYF.

This clone has a handful of counts. The chain couples TRBV11-3 to TRBJ1-1, with D possibly matching TRBD1 (6 bases). V was cut by 2 bases and J by 1 base, with 14 bases left in between. Germline V gene sequence: CDR1 SGHNT, CDR2 YENEEA. This CDR3 has 16 residues. The DNA for the CDR3 is TGTGCCAGCAGCTTAAGCGGGGGCAGGGCGAACACTGAAGCTTTCTTT. Protein sequence: CASSLSGGRANTEAFF.

This clone has more than one count but fewer than ten. CDR3 protein: CASSFGTSGEGEQYF. In nucleotides, the CDR3 is TGTGCCAGCAGCTTCGGGACTAGCGGTGAGGGGGAGCAGTACTTC. The chain combines TRBV11-3 with TRBJ2-7; 11 nucleotides align to TRBD2. Germline V gene lookup returns CDR1 SGHNT and CDR2 YENEEA. This CDR3 has 15 amino acids. V trimming: 3 bases; J trimming: 7 bases; junction bases outside the gene matches: 8. Variable domain in full (rest from reference TRBV11-3 and TRBJ2-7): EAGVVQSPRYKIIEKKQPVAFWCNPISGHNTLYWYLQNLGQGPELLIRYENEEAVDDSQLPKDRFSAERLKGVDSTLKIQPAELGDSAVYLCASSFGTSGEGEQYFGPGTRLTVT.

The CDR3 DNA sequence: TGCGCCAGCAATGGGAACCCCTCAGGGGACACTGAAGCTTTCTTT. Its translation: CASNGNPSGDTEAFF. The chain links TRBV5-1 to TRBJ1-1; D is perhaps TRBD1 (6 bases). The CDR3 length is 15 residues. Germline CDR1 and CDR2: SGHRS and YFSETQ. V lost 6 bases and J 3 bases, leaving 18 bases between the germline ends.

Only a few counts were recorded for this clone. This chain links TRBV11-3 with TRBJ1-2, with D unclear. Trimming left V 5 bases short and J 4 bases short, with 17 bases between. This CDR3 region has 15 residues. The germline V gene encodes CDR1 SGHNT and CDR2 YENEEA. The CDR3 DNA reads as TGTGCCAGCAGCCCCGGAGGGCAGTCTGGCTATGGCTACACCTTC. Its translation is CASSPGGQSGYGYTF.

The chain recombines TRBV9 with TRBJ1-2; no clear D gene. The ends were cut back, 5 bases at V and 8 bases at J, with 13 bases in the middle. Germline V gene data show CDR1 as SGDLS and CDR2 as YYNGEE. CDR3 length: 12 amino acids. The CDR3 reads CASSPYAGGYTF. The DNA of the CDR3 is TGTGCCAGCAGTCCCTATGCGGGCGGCTACACCTTC.

This clone occurred a few times. The V gene is TRBV11-3, the J gene TRBJ2-1, with 8 bases fitting TRBD1. The junction had 8 bases not matched to a gene; V was cut back by 3 bases and J by 7 bases. The CDR3 spans 15 residues. Per germline, CDR1 SGHNT and CDR2 YENEEA. For the CDR3, the DNA is TGTGCCAGCAGCTTTGGGCAGGGGGCGAGTAATGAGCAGTTCTTC. It is translated as CASSFGQGASNEQFF.